This TCR beta chain was identified in a study of shared clonotypes between healthy human individuals. The method was immunoSEQ multiplex PCR; TCRdb's version includes in-frame clones alone and lacks a portion of them. The data contain some 2 million clones, roughly 94% of them singletons. CDR1 is MGHRA and CDR2 is YSYEKL in the germline V gene. J was trimmed by 4 bases and V by 1 base; bases with no gene match: 7. The CDR3 has 16 residues. Naivety among CD8 cells was defined by CD45RO negativity and positive CCR7 selection, thereby excluding terminally differentiated effector memory CD45RA+ cells. The specimen sequenced was naive CD8+ T cells sorted from blood. The chain employs TRBV4-1 and TRBJ2-7, with TRBD2 identical over 10 bases. This TCR was recovered from a man younger than 30 in good health. The CDR3 region is CASSQVLASGSYEQYF. The CDR3 region has the DNA TGCGCCAGCAGCCAAGTTTTGGCTAGCGGGAGTTACGAGCAGTACTTC.